This TCR beta chain was recovered during a study of beta chain features in type 1 diabetes. General observations from the study: Among patients with Type 1 diabetes, TCRB CDR3s were moderately but significantly shorter in every one of the four CD4+ subsets. cDNA sequencing could over-represent cells with high TCR expression. For type 1 diabetes patients, VDJ junctions showed fewer insertions and more deletions.

This clone showed up just a few times. Its antigen is not identified. Expressed TCRB transcripts were sequenced, since all the RNA that had been isolated was reverse transcribed. Here immunoSEQ multiplex PCR was the method, and the copy in TCRdb shows in-frame clones only, minus some. Of 600,000 or so clones in the sample, 12% are singletons; the top ten hold around 0.12%. The authors took one heparinised blood draw, averaging about 116 mL, from each donor. What was sequenced was naive CD4+ T cells from blood. The receptor was derived from a man younger than 45 with type 1 diabetes.

The CDR3 region is CASSLQGVEQYF. In DNA form, the CDR3 reads TGTGCCAGCAGCCTGCAGGGGGTCGAGCAGTACTTC. The J gene is TRBJ2-7, the V gene TRBV7-2; TRBD1 matches at 7 bases. Losses at the gene ends were 5 bases for V and 6 bases for J; bases not matched to a gene: 4. The CDR3 spans 12 residues. Per germline, CDR1 SGHTA and CDR2 FQGNSA. The whole variable domain, filled in from reference TRBV7-2 and TRBJ2-7, reads GAGVSQSPSNKVTEKGKDVELRCDPISGHTALYWYRQSLGQGLEFLIYFQGNSAPDKSGLPSDRFSAERTGGSVSTLTIQRTQQEDSAVYLCASSLQGVEQYFGPGTRLTVT.